These T cell receptor beta chains were read from a single sample in a study of Tregs in tolerant kidney transplant recipients. The assay was immunoSEQ multiplex PCR, and TCRdb's table has in-frame clones only and misses some. This sample has 100,000 or so clones, with 93% found just once. The sequencing here drew on CD4+ T cells from blood (PBMCs), taken 12 months after the transplant. Receptors were obtained from a human patient who received a combined kidney and bone marrow transplant. The T cells may partly be graft donor cells. Each CDR3 is given with its conserved first and last residue. The D gene is left open where the match is weak. Only part of the rows carry a size: once, few, many, or a class if the clone is expanded.

j_call,clone_size,d_call,v_call,cdr3_nt,cdr3_aa
TRBJ1-5,.,.,TRBV29-1,TGCAGCGTTGGGGGCCGGGGGACGGTTAATCAGCCCCAGCATTTT,CSVGGRGTVNQPQHF
TRBJ1-6,.,.,TRBV18,TGTGCCAGCTCACCAAATCAGGGTTTGTCCTATAATTCACCCCTCCACTTT,CASSPNQGLSYNSPLHF
TRBJ2-3,.,TRBD2,TRBV30,TGTGCCTGGACTAGCGGCCGCACAGATACGCAGTATTTT,CAWTSGRTDTQYF
TRBJ2-3,.,TRBD2,TRBV18,TGTGCCAGCTCAGCTCGGACTAGCGGGAGTGGGGATACGCAGTATTTT,CASSARTSGSGDTQYF
TRBJ2-3,.,TRBD1,TRBV5-6,TGTGCCAGCAGCGCGGGCGAGACAGGGGTATACACAGATACGCAGTATTTT,CASSAGETGVYTDTQYF
TRBJ2-1,.,TRBD1,TRBV19,TGTGCCAGTAGTATAAGGACAGGCGCCGAATCCAATGAGCAGTTCTTC,CASSIRTGAESNEQFF
TRBJ2-5,once,TRBD1,TRBV6-5,TGTGCCAGCAGTTACTCTGGGACAGGGGGCCGTGAGACCCAGTACTTC,CASSYSGTGGRETQYF
TRBJ2-7,.,.,TRBV4-3,TGCGCCAGCAGCCAAGGTATATGGGCCGAGCAGTACTTC,CASSQGIWAEQYF
TRBJ2-1,once,TRBD2,TRBV9,TGTGCCAGCAGCGTAGGACTAGCCAATGAGCAGTTCTTC,CASSVGLANEQFF
TRBJ1-1,.,TRBD1,TRBV30,TGTGCCTGGAGTGTACTAAGGACAGGGAAGGGAGCTGAAGCTTTCTTT,CAWSVLRTGKGAEAFF
TRBJ1-3,.,.,TRBV5-6,TGTGCCAGCAGCTTGTTCAACAGGGCCGGAAACACCATATATTTT,CASSLFNRAGNTIYF
TRBJ2-1,.,TRBD2,TRBV5-1,TGCGCCAGCAGCCATTACGAACTAGCGGGACCAAACAATGAGCAGTTCTTC,CASSHYELAGPNNEQFF
TRBJ1-1,.,TRBD1,TRBV2,TGTGCCAGCAGTAGGGGGCTTAACACTGAAGCTTTCTTT,CASSRGLNTEAFF
TRBJ2-7,.,.,TRBV7-2,TGTGCCAGCAGCTTTTCGACTAGCTCCTACGAGCAGTACTTC,CASSFSTSSYEQYF
TRBJ2-1,.,TRBD2,TRBV5-1,TGCGCCAGCAGCTTATCTCTTACGAGCGGGGGGAGGGAGCAGTTCTTC,CASSLSLTSGGREQFF
TRBJ2-7,.,TRBD2,TRBV7-2,TGTGCCAGCAGCTTAGTTGCGGGAGTTAGGGACGAGCAGTACTTC,CASSLVAGVRDEQYF